The rows below give T cell receptor beta chains drawn from one sample of a study of metastatic and nonmetastatic thyroid tumors. TCRdb re-clonotyped the PCR reads through MiXCR. The sample holds roughly 6,200 clones; around 33% are singletons and the top ten take 18%. Sequencing used adjacent normal tissue. All receptors derive from a female donor with papillary thyroid cancer or a benign thyroid nodule (not recorded which). Some clones in this sample may be carry-over from other donors' samples. CDR3s include the opening cysteine and the closing phenylalanine or tryptophan. D genes are given only for firm matches. A clone size is listed for some rows: how often the clone was seen (once, few, many), or a class if it is expanded.

CDR3 protein | CDR3 DNA | J gene | D gene | V gene | clone size
CSARGGIAGEAGEQFF | TGCAGTGCTAGGGGGGGAATAGCGGGAGAGGCCGGTGAGCAGTTCTTC | TRBJ2-1 | TRBD2 | TRBV20-1 | .
CASWDRGQGTEAFF | TGTGCCAGCTGGGACAGGGGGCAGGGTACTGAAGCTTTCTTT | TRBJ1-1 | TRBD1 | TRBV19 | few
CASSLYTDSYEQYF | TGCGCCAGCAGCTTATACACAGACTCCTACGAGCAGTACTTC | TRBJ2-7 | . | TRBV5-1 | .
CASSEATGGWGGYTF | TGTGCCAGCAGTGAAGCGACAGGGGGCTGGGGTGGCTACACCTTC | TRBJ1-2 | TRBD1 | TRBV6-1 | .
CASRKGGNGPGELFF | TGTGCCAGCAGAAAAGGAGGGAATGGTCCCGGGGAGCTGTTTTTT | TRBJ2-2 | . | TRBV27 | .
CAWSVSGTAYEQYF | TGTGCCTGGAGTGTTTCCGGGACAGCCTACGAGCAGTACTTC | TRBJ2-7 | TRBD1 | TRBV30 | few
CASTPSEPSSYEQYF | TGCGCCAGCACCCCCTCGGAGCCCAGCTCCTACGAGCAGTACTTC | TRBJ2-7 | . | TRBV5-1 | once
CASSTGGGDGYTF | TGTGCCAGCAGCACCGGGGGGGGGGACGGCTACACCTTC | TRBJ1-2 | . | TRBV5-5 | medium-sized
CASSVGGYTEAFF | TGTGCCAGCAGTGTAGGAGGGTACACTGAAGCTTTCTTT | TRBJ1-1 | . | TRBV27 | .
CASSIGGQLFF | TGTGCCAGTAGTATAGGGGGACAACTGTTTTTT | TRBJ1-4 | . | TRBV19 | few
CASSPGGTGNTIYF | TGTGCCAGCTCACCAGGGGGCACTGGAAACACCATATATTTT | TRBJ1-3 | . | TRBV18 | .
CASSPTGYEQYF | TGTGCCAGCAGCCCCACGGGGTACGAGCAGTACTTC | TRBJ2-7 | . | TRBV11-2 | .
CASSGYRDPNTGELFF | TGTGCCAGCAGTGGCTACAGGGATCCCAACACCGGGGAGCTGTTTTTT | TRBJ2-2 | . | TRBV12-3/TRBV12-4 | few
CASSPMTSSNEQFF | TGCGCCAGCAGCCCGATGACTAGCAGCAATGAGCAGTTCTTC | TRBJ2-1 | TRBD2 | TRBV5-1 | .
CASGFRGNSYSEQFF | TGTGCCAGCGGGTTCAGAGGGAACTCCTACAGTGAGCAGTTCTTC | TRBJ2-1 | . | TRBV2 | .
CASTAGLNTGELFF | TGTGCCAGCACCGCGGGTCTGAACACCGGGGAGCTGTTTTTT | TRBJ2-2 | . | TRBV3-1 | medium-sized
CASSSTGTGGTEAFF | TGTGCCAGCAGTTCCACCGGGACAGGGGGCACTGAAGCTTTCTTT | TRBJ1-1 | TRBD1 | TRBV12-3/TRBV12-4 | few
CASGKRQHPGNTIYF | TGTGCCAGCGGCAAAAGGCAGCACCCTGGAAACACCATATATTTT | TRBJ1-3 | . | TRBV11-2 | .
CASSSAGTGLTDTQYF | TGTGCCAGCAGCTCCGCCGGGACAGGGCTTACAGATACGCAGTATTTT | TRBJ2-3 | TRBD1 | TRBV7-3 | .
CASRPTSGRFYEQYF | TGTGCCAGCAGGCCGACGAGCGGGAGGTTCTACGAGCAGTACTTC | TRBJ2-7 | TRBD2 | TRBV7-9 | .
CASTKGRGYGYTF | TGTGCCAGCACCAAAGGGAGGGGCTATGGCTACACCTTC | TRBJ1-2 | . | TRBV27 | large
CASSQGGTGYQPQHF | TGTGCCAGCAGCCAAGGTGGCACAGGCTATCAGCCCCAGCATTTT | TRBJ1-5 | . | TRBV3-1 | once
CAISRTSGSGPDTQYF | TGTGCCATCAGTAGGACTAGCGGGAGTGGTCCAGATACGCAGTATTTT | TRBJ2-3 | TRBD2 | TRBV10-3 | .
CAWSVRTGELFF | TGTGCCTGGAGTGTACGGACCGGGGAGCTGTTTTTT | TRBJ2-2 | . | TRBV30 | .
CASTPSVSAETQYF | TGTGCCAGCACCCCTAGTGTTTCGGCAGAGACCCAGTACTTC | TRBJ2-5 | . | TRBV7-2 | .
CASSERTGADTQYF | TGTGCCAGCAGCGAGAGGACTGGGGCAGATACGCAGTATTTT | TRBJ2-3 | . | TRBV11-2 | .
CASGSYNEQFF | TGTGCTAGCGGGAGCTACAATGAGCAGTTCTTC | TRBJ2-1 | TRBD2 | TRBV6-1 | .
CAISWLGTGGYEQYF | TGTGCCATCAGCTGGCTAGGGACAGGGGGCTACGAGCAGTACTTC | TRBJ2-7 | TRBD1 | TRBV10-3 | .
CASSISGQDNEQSF | TGTGCCAGTAGTATATCCGGACAGGACAATGAGCAGTCCTTC | TRBJ2-1 | TRBD1 | TRBV19 | few
CAASTPPTDTQYF | TGTGCCGCTTCGACACCTCCCACAGATACGCAGTATTTT | TRBJ2-3 | . | TRBV6-1 | few
CATSRGRTGDLPNYGYTF | TGTGCCACCAGCAGAGGCCGGACAGGGGACCTCCCTAACTATGGCTACACCTTC | TRBJ1-2 | TRBD1 | TRBV15 | .
CASSPWIGGAKAGNTIYF | TGTGCCAGCAGCCCCTGGATAGGGGGCGCAAAAGCTGGAAACACCATATATTTT | TRBJ1-3 | TRBD1 | TRBV9 | .
CASSLVAGVLFF | TGTGCCAGCAGCTTAGTAGCGGGAGTGCTGTTTTTT | TRBJ2-2 | TRBD2 | TRBV7-9 | .
CASSRSGSNYGYTF | TGTGCCAGCAGCCGCAGCGGGTCTAACTATGGCTACACCTTC | TRBJ1-2 | . | TRBV7-9 | .
CASSLVGSPAANVPTF | TGCGCCAGCAGCTTGGTGGGCAGCCCTGCGGCCAACGTCCCTACTTTC | TRBJ2-6 | . | TRBV5-1 | .